This passage covers 28 T cell receptor beta chains from one sample sequenced in a study of post-analysis software for immune sequencing data (dated by TCRdb to about 2015). Findings and caveats that apply to the study as a whole: Patients showed significantly higher frequencies than controls for roughly five TRBV segments, among them TRBV5-6, TRBV5-1 and TRBV20-1.

The protocol used for the library was PCR. Instrument used: Illumina HiSeq 2500. Unique molecular identifiers were incorporated into TCR beta cDNA libraries to reduce PCR and sequencing biases. TCRdb reran the public reads through fastp at Q25 and MiXCR, keeping productive beta chains. CDR3 protein sequences are deduplicated, and each keeps its most common genes and DNA. Counted in this sample were a few hundred thousand distinct CDR3 sequences; about a third of them appeared once. The top ten clonotypes cover roughly 12% of the sample. No antigens are known for them. Sequenced: blood. The receptors were gathered from a girl between 10 and 17 years old with multiple sclerosis.

The gene calls are TRBV20-1 and TRBJ1-2; no clear D gene. Germline V gene lookup returns CDR1 DFQATT and CDR2 SNEGSKA (reference sequence). The CDR3 has 16 residues. Trimming took 0 bases from V and 4 from J, leaving 18 bases between them. The DNA for the CDR3 is TGCAGTGCTAGAGATTCGTATATTTGGGCGAGCTATGGCTACACCTTC. This encodes CSARDSYIWASYGYTF.

This clonotype was observed at least ten times. The rearrangement links TRBV7-2 to TRBJ2-1; a possible D gene is TRBD1 (8 bases). Trimming shortened V by 5 bases and J by 8 bases, and 28 bases separated the two germline ends. This CDR3 contains 18 residues. Germline-derived CDR1 and CDR2 are SGHTA and FQGNSA. CDR3 coding DNA: TGTGCCAGCAGCCCAGACAGTAACAGGGGGAGGGTTGGGGATGAGCAGTTCTTC. As protein: CASSPDSNRGRVGDEQFF.

The genes are TRBV20-1 and TRBJ2-5, with D uncertain. This CDR3 spans 13 amino acids. From germline, CDR1 is DFQATT and CDR2 SNEGSKA (reference sequence). V lost 5 bases, J lost 2 bases, and 12 bases lay in between. CDR3 sequence reads: CSAEAPFQETQYF. For the CDR3, the DNA is TGCAGTGCTGAGGCTCCCTTTCAAGAGACCCAGTACTTC.

The chain couples TRBV11-2 to TRBJ1-2, with D hard to call. The CDR3 loop spans 12 amino acids. V shed 4 bases and J shed 9 bases, with 12 bases lying between them. The germline gives CDR1 SGHAT, CDR2 FQNNGV. The CDR3 DNA follows: TGTGCCAGCAGCTCGAGGACGTTAAGCTACACCTTC. Translation: CASSSRTLSYTF.

The chain joins TRBV6-6 to TRBJ2-1; 7 nucleotides line up with TRBD1. Germline-derived CDR1 and CDR2 are MNHNY and SVGAGI (reference sequence). J gave up 0 bases and V 5 bases, and 10 bases lay outside the gene matches. The CDR3 runs to 17 residues. The CDR3 loop reads CASSNTGAQSSYNEQFF. In DNA form, the CDR3 reads TGTGCCAGCAGTAATACAGGGGCGCAGAGCTCCTACAATGAGCAGTTCTTC.

In its sample, this clonotype was seen a few times. This chain uses TRBV18 with TRBJ2-1, with 9 bases fitting TRBD1. There are 17 residues in the CDR3. Unmatched junction bases numbered 8, after V lost 2 bases and J lost 3 bases. The germline CDR1 and CDR2 sequences are KGHSH and LQKENI. For the CDR3, the DNA is TGTGCCAGCTCACCAAACGAACAGGGGGCCTTCTACAATGAGCAGTTCTTC. Translation gives CASSPNEQGAFYNEQFF.

The chain combines TRBV5-4 with TRBJ2-2; D not certain. Trimming took off 1 base at V and 3 bases at J, with 4 bases between the two ends. CDR3 size: 13 residues. Germline values: CDR1 SGHNT, CDR2 YYREEE (reference sequence). CDR3 in amino acids: CASSLWDTGELFF. CDR3 sequence (DNA): TGTGCCAGCAGCTTGTGGGACACCGGGGAGCTGTTTTTT. Complete variable domain (other parts from reference TRBV5-4 and TRBJ2-2): ETGVTQSPTHLIKTRGQQVTLRCSSQSGHNTVSWYQQALGQGPQFIFQYYREEENGRGNFPPRFSGLQFPNYSSELNVNALELDDSALYLCASSLWDTGELFFGEGSRLTVL.

This clonotype was observed once. The V call is TRBV5-1, the J call TRBJ2-2; 7 nucleotides line up with TRBD2. V gave up 4 bases and J gave up 1 base; unmatched junction bases: 4. CDR1 and CDR2 from the germline V gene are SGHRS and YFSETQ. The CDR3 is 15 residues long. CDR3 residues: CASSRREGNTGELFF. DNA for the CDR3: TGCGCCAGCAGCCGCAGGGAGGGGAACACCGGGGAGCTGTTTTTT. The full variable domain, in which reference TRBV5-1 and TRBJ2-2 provide the parts outside the CDR3, is KAGVTQTPRYLIKTRGQQVTLSCSPISGHRSVSWYQQTPGQGLQFLFEYFSETQRNKGNFPGRFSGRQFSNSRSEMNVSTLELGDSALYLCASSRREGNTGELFFGEGSRLTVL.

This clonotype was recorded many times. The junction departs from the called germline gene at one end, perhaps through a read error. This chain connects TRBV9 to TRBJ2-7; D unclear. Per the germline V gene, CDR1 is SGDLS and CDR2 is YYNGEE. This CDR3 region has 14 residues. CDR3 DNA: TGTGCCAGCAGCGCAGGCCCCCCCTCCTCCGAGCAGTACTTC. It encodes CASSAGPPSSEQYF.

The sample holds one count of this clonotype. The chain couples TRBV3-1 to TRBJ2-1; a possible D gene is TRBD2 (7 bases). The CDR3 has 17 residues. Between the trimmed V and J ends, which lost 4 bases and 9 bases, there was a span of 25 bases. The germline gives CDR1 LGHDT, CDR2 YNNKEL (reference sequence). CDR3: CASSPRGKAGPWGEQFF. In DNA form, the CDR3 reads TGTGCCAGCAGCCCCAGGGGAAAAGCGGGGCCTTGGGGTGAGCAGTTCTTC.

The chain joins TRBV7-2 to TRBJ1-1; D is unresolved. The CDR3 covers 13 residues. V was trimmed by 6 bases and J by 1 base, leaving 9 bases between them. Looked up from germline, CDR1 is SGHTA and CDR2 is FQGNSA. The CDR3: CASRKSSNTEAFF. DNA of the CDR3: TGTGCCAGCAGAAAGAGTTCGAACACTGAAGCTTTCTTT.

The chain uses TRBV7-8 and TRBJ1-5; possibly TRBD1 for D (5 bases). Germline lookup yields CDR1 SGHVS and CDR2 FQNEAQ. CDR3 length equals 15 residues. V gave up 1 base and J gave up 3 bases, with 10 bases separating them. CDR3 DNA sequence: TGTGCCAGCAGCTTAGTATTGGGGGACAATCAGCCCCAGCATTTT. This gives the protein CASSLVLGDNQPQHF.

The J gene is TRBJ2-3, the V gene TRBV6-5; D remains ambiguous. Trimming left V 2 bases short and J 6 bases short, with 15 bases between. The CDR3 totals 15 residues. The V gene's germline CDR1 is MNHEY and CDR2 SVGAGI. The DNA for the CDR3 is TGTGCCAGCAGTTACGCACCCAGTGGGCGGGATACGCAGTATTTT. This sequence encodes CASSYAPSGRDTQYF.

This chain uses TRBV4-2 with TRBJ1-1; D gene unclear. The CDR3 length is 14 residues. Per germline, CDR1 LGHNA and CDR2 YNFKEQ. Trimming took off 0 bases at V and 5 bases at J, with 10 bases between the two ends. CDR3 protein: CASSQERDITEAFF. The CDR3, as DNA: TGTGCCAGCAGCCAAGAAAGGGATATAACTGAAGCTTTCTTT.

This clonotype has only one observation. This chain connects TRBV20-1 to TRBJ2-7, with D possibly matching TRBD2 (5 bases). This CDR3 has 13 residues. Per the germline V gene, CDR1 is DFQATT and CDR2 is SNEGSKA (reference sequence). V was clipped by 3 bases and J by 0 bases, with 9 bases between them. CDR3 nucleotide sequence: TGCAGTGCTAGGGGGAGTAGCTCCTACGAGCAGTACTTC. It translates to CSARGSSSYEQYF.

The CDR3 region has the DNA TGTGCCAGCAGCGAGTCGACAGGCCGGGGTAGGTACGAGCAGTACTTC. Translated: CASSESTGRGRYEQYF. J is TRBJ2-7 and V is TRBV6-2 or TRBV6-3, with a weak D call TRBD1 (6 bases). CDR3 length: 16 amino acids. The V and J ends lost 6 bases and 4 bases respectively, with 22 bases between them. Per germline, CDR1 MNHEY and CDR2 SVGEGT.

A few counts support this clonotype. The gene calls are TRBV6-5 and TRBJ1-2; perhaps TRBD1 as D (5 bases). CDR1 and CDR2 from the germline V gene are MNHEY and SVGAGI. The CDR3 extends over 15 amino acids. The ends were cut back, 5 bases at V and 4 bases at J, with 17 bases in the middle. CDR3 amino acids: CASSTPGLMTYGYTF. CDR3 in DNA: TGTGCCAGCAGTACCCCGGGACTGATGACCTATGGCTACACCTTC.

The V gene is TRBV9, the J gene TRBJ2-2, with 7 bases lining up with TRBD1. This CDR3 comprises 13 residues. The germline V gene has CDR1 SGDLS and CDR2 YYNGEE. Trimming took 7 bases from V and 3 from J; bases not matched to a gene: 3. DNA of the CDR3: TGTGCCAGCTGGGACAGTGACACCGGGGAGCTGTTTTTT. Its translation is CASWDSDTGELFF. Full variable domain (missing parts from reference TRBV9 and TRBJ2-2): DSGVTQTPKHLITATGQRVTLRCSPRSGDLSVYWYQQSLDQGLQFLIQYYNGEERAKGNILERFSAQQFPDLHSELNLSSLELGDSALYFCASWDSDTGELFFGEGSRLTVL.

This clonotype was recorded a few times. The V call is TRBV6-5, the J call TRBJ1-6, with D unresolved. V lost 0 bases to trimming and J lost 4 bases, with 7 bases between them. The germline CDR1 and CDR2 sequences are MNHEY and SVGAGI. This CDR3 is built from 15 residues. The CDR3: CASSYSYSYNSPLHF. CDR3 DNA sequence: TGTGCCAGCAGTTACTCTTACTCATATAATTCACCCCTCCACTTT.

The V call is TRBV20-1, the J call TRBJ2-7, with TRBD1 matching 7 bases. CDR3 length: 16 residues. CDR1 is DFQATT, CDR2 SNEGSKA, per germline (reference sequence). The V segment lost 5 bases and the J segment 0 bases; nucleotides outside the gene matches: 13. The CDR3 nucleotides are TGCAGTGCTGTCCTCCGGGACAGCGCACTCTCCTACGAGCAGTACTTC. Its translation is CSAVLRDSALSYEQYF.

In its sample, this clonotype was seen a few times. V usage is TRBV20-1 and J usage is TRBJ1-3; D perhaps matches TRBD1 (6 bases). Looked up from germline, CDR1 is DFQATT and CDR2 is SNEGSKA (reference sequence). The V and J ends lost 7 bases and 2 bases respectively, with 15 bases between them. This CDR3 region has 14 residues. Here the CDR3 reads CSVGRGSTGNTIYF. The CDR3 DNA is TGCAGTGTAGGAAGGGGGAGTACTGGAAACACCATATATTTT.

The CDR3 DNA reads TGTGCCAGCAGTCAGTGGGGGGGCCCCTACGAGCAGTACTTC. This sequence encodes CASSQWGGPYEQYF. The chain employs TRBV6-5 and TRBJ2-5; D possibly corresponds to TRBD2 (7 bases). The DNA end favors TRBJ2-7, so the J call may be wrong. Germline CDR1 is MNHEY and CDR2 is SVGAGI. This CDR3 is 14 amino acids long.

This sequence joins TRBV6-5 and TRBJ1-2; 9 bases are shared with TRBD1. Looked up from germline, CDR1 is MNHEY and CDR2 is SVGAGI. The CDR3 runs 15 residues. V was pared by 6 bases and J by 5 bases, with 10 bases of the junction left unmatched. The CDR3 reads CASRKQGAARYGYTF. The DNA of the CDR3 is TGTGCCAGCAGAAAACAGGGGGCCGCTCGGTATGGCTACACCTTC.

This clonotype has just a few counts. The V and J genes are TRBV29-1 and TRBJ2-1; D call uncertain. The germline CDR1 and CDR2 sequences are SQVTM and ANQGSEA. This CDR3 is built from 14 residues. V lost 7 bases and J 0 bases, leaving 13 bases between the germline ends. CDR3: CSGDVASSYNEQFF. In nucleotides, the CDR3 is TGCAGCGGAGATGTTGCCAGCTCCTACAATGAGCAGTTCTTC.

This clonotype came up a few times. This sequence joins TRBV2 and TRBJ1-2, with D uncertain. Germline CDR1 is SNHLY and CDR2 is FYNNEI. CDR3 length equals 12 residues. Between the trimmed V and J ends, which lost 8 bases and 8 bases, there was a span of 15 bases. The CDR3 reads CASWGRTEGYTF. The CDR3 DNA reads as TGTGCCAGCTGGGGAAGAACAGAGGGCTACACCTTC.

The chain has TRBV6-4 and TRBJ2-1, with 10 bases lining up with TRBD2. CDR1 is MRHNA, CDR2 SNTAGT, per germline. V trimming: 4 bases; J trimming: 8 bases; junction bases outside the gene matches: 2. The CDR3 has 13 residues. In DNA form, the CDR3 reads TGTGCCAGCAGTGTCCTAGCGGGGGATGAGCAGTTCTTC. Protein product: CASSVLAGDEQFF.

This clonotype came up many times. The chain's CDR3 is CASSQMRQKARGRDNRGYTF. The CDR3 coding sequence is TGTGCCAGCAGCCAAATGCGGCAAAAAGCGCGCGGCCGGGACAATCGTGGCTACACCTTC. This chain connects TRBV3-1 to TRBJ1-2, with a possible D match to TRBD1 (6 bases). This CDR3 has 20 residues. CDR1 LGHDT and CDR2 YNNKEL come from the germline V gene (reference sequence). Trimming shortened V by 2 bases and J by 7 bases, and 32 bases separated the two germline ends.

The rearrangement uses TRBV7-2 and TRBJ2-5; D remains unclear. V was trimmed by 6 bases and J by 5 bases, leaving 19 bases between them. From germline, CDR1 is SGHTA and CDR2 FQGNSA. The CDR3 is made up of 15 amino acids. In nucleotides, the CDR3 is TGTGCCAGCAGTAACGCCGGCCAGGACGTGGAGACCCAGTACTTC. Translation: CASSNAGQDVETQYF.